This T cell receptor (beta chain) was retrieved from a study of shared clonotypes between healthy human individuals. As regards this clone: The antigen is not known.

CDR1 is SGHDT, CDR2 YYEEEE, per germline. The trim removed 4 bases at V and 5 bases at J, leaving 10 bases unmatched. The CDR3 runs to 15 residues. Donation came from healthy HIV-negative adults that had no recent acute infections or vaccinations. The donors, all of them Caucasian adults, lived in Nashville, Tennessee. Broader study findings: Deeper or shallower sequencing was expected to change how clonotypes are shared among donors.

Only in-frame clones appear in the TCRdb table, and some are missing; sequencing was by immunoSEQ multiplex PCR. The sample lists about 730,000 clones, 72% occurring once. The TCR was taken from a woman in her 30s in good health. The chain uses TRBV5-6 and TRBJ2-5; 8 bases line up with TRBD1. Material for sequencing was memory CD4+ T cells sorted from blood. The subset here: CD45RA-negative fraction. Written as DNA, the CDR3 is TGTGCCAGCAGCGTCGGACAGGGCCGTCGGGAGACCCAGTACTTC. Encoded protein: CASSVGQGRRETQYF.